The rows below give T cell receptor beta chains drawn from one sample of a study of shared clonotypes between healthy human individuals. Profiled with immunoSEQ multiplex PCR; TCRdb holds only in-frame clones, not every one. The repertoire holds approximately 740,000 clones, about 92% seen once, with 24% in the top ten. Input material: naive CD8+ T cells sorted from blood. The receptors were sampled from a man younger than 40 in good health. Each CDR3 is given with its conserved first and last residue. Each record gives: V gene, clone size, J gene, D gene, CDR3 DNA, CDR3 protein. A D gene is named only where the DNA matches it firmly. Size is stated for part of the rows, as once, few or many counts, or as a class when the clone is expanded.

>TRBV27|-|TRBJ1-5|TRBD1
TGTGCCAGCAGTGGTCCCGGGACAGGCTCCAATCAGCCCCAGCATTTT
CASSGPGTGSNQPQHF
>TRBV4-2|-|TRBJ2-7|-
TGTGCCAGCAGCCAAGCCGGGGTACAGGGTTCCTACGAGCAGTACTTC
CASSQAGVQGSYEQYF
>TRBV6-7|-|TRBJ1-2|-
TGTGCCAGCAGTTACCCTACTCGTGACAGGAAATATGGCTACACCTTC
CASSYPTRDRKYGYTF
>TRBV10-1|-|TRBJ2-1|-
TGCGCCAGCAGTGGCCGAGGGGATGAGCAGTTCTTC
CASSGRGDEQFF
>TRBV5-5|-|TRBJ2-7|TRBD1
TGTGCCAGCAGCTTCTGGACAGGGCCATACGAGCAGTACTTC
CASSFWTGPYEQYF
>TRBV27|-|TRBJ1-1|-
TGTGCCAGCAGTTTGTCCCGAATGAACACTGAAGCTTTCTTT
CASSLSRMNTEAFF
>TRBV7-9|-|TRBJ2-1|-
TGTGCCAGCACCCACTCAGTAGGCACGCACAATGAGCAGTTCTTC
CASTHSVGTHNEQFF
>TRBV29-1|once|TRBJ2-7|-
TGCAGCGTTGAGCAACAGGGAAGACGCTCCTACGAGCAGTACTTC
CSVEQQGRRSYEQYF
>TRBV9|-|TRBJ2-1|-
TGTGCCAGCAGCGTAGCTGCAGGAGCCTACAATGAGCAGTTCTTC
CASSVAAGAYNEQFF
>TRBV6-1|-|TRBJ2-1|TRBD2
TGTGCCAGCAGCCTAGCGGGAGGGCCAGTTGAGCAGTTCTTC
CASSLAGGPVEQFF
>TRBV5-1|-|TRBJ2-3|TRBD1
TGCGCCAGCAGCGCCTACAACCCCATGGGGACAGGGGGCACAGATACGCAGTATTTT
CASSAYNPMGTGGTDTQYF
>TRBV7-9|-|TRBJ1-2|-
TGTGCCAGCAGCTTAAGGGATCCGTATGGCTACACCTTC
CASSLRDPYGYTF
>TRBV7-9|-|TRBJ1-1|TRBD1
TGTGCCAGCAGCTTTGGCACAGGGGCGAACACTGAAGCTTTCTTT
CASSFGTGANTEAFF
>TRBV29-1|-|TRBJ1-2|TRBD1
TGCAGCGCAGACAGGGGAGACTATGGCTACACCTTC
CSADRGDYGYTF
>TRBV13|once|TRBJ1-2|TRBD1
TGTGCCAGCAGCCAGGGACAGGGGGTAATTGATGGCTACACCTTC
CASSQGQGVIDGYTF
>TRBV5-1|once|TRBJ2-5|-
TGCGCCAGCAGCTTACCACAGACAGGCCGGGCGGGGGAGACCCAGTACTTC
CASSLPQTGRAGETQYF
>TRBV11-2|-|TRBJ2-7|-
TGTGCCAGCAGCCACGCAGGGAACCGGTACGAGCAGTACTTC
CASSHAGNRYEQYF
>TRBV6-5|-|TRBJ2-3|-
TGTGCCAGCAGTTACGGCCACAGGGCAGATACGCAGTATTTT
CASSYGHRADTQYF
>TRBV27|-|TRBJ2-5|-
TGTGCCAGCAGTTTGTCTTTGCTTCGCCAAGAGACCCAGTACTTC
CASSLSLLRQETQYF
>TRBV10-3|once|TRBJ2-1|TRBD2
TGTGCCATCAGTGAGTCGATAGCGGGTTACAATGAGCAGTTCTTC
CAISESIAGYNEQFF
>TRBV27|-|TRBJ2-7|-
TGTGCCAGCAGTCCTCAAGGCCCGTTTACCCACGAGCAGTACTTC
CASSPQGPFTHEQYF
>TRBV7-8|-|TRBJ1-5|-
TGTGCCAGCAGCTTAGAGTTTGGGAATCAGCCCCAGCATTTT
CASSLEFGNQPQHF
>TRBV6-6|-|TRBJ2-1|-
TGTGCCAGCAGTCCCCGACTAGAGGGGAATGAGCAGTTCTTC
CASSPRLEGNEQFF
>TRBV11-3|-|TRBJ2-7|TRBD1
TGTGCCAGCAGCTTTTCTTATGGGGACAGGGGCTACGAGCAGTACTTC
CASSFSYGDRGYEQYF
>TRBV27|-|TRBJ2-7|-
TGTGCCAGCGGGTTTGGGGGGGGCGACGAGCAGTACTTC
CASGFGGGDEQYF
>TRBV5-8|-|TRBJ2-7|-
TGTGCCAGCAGCTTGTGGCAGAGCTACGAGCAGTACTTC
CASSLWQSYEQYF
>TRBV7-9|-|TRBJ1-4|TRBD1
TGTGCCAGCAGCTTAGTCGGGACAGATGAAAAACTGTTTTTT
CASSLVGTDEKLFF
>TRBV5-6|-|TRBJ2-7|-
TGTGCCAGCAGCCTAGAACCAGTGGGAAGCTCCTACGAGCAGTACTTC
CASSLEPVGSSYEQYF
>TRBV10-2|-|TRBJ1-2|-
TGCGCCAGCAGTGAAGGAAAATTTTTCTATGGCTACACCTTC
CASSEGKFFYGYTF
>TRBV5-1|-|TRBJ1-1|-
TGCGCCAGCAGCTTGTTCGGTGGGGCAATCGCATGGGACACTGAAGCTTTCTTT
CASSLFGGAIAWDTEAFF
>TRBV7-9|-|TRBJ2-1|TRBD2
TGTGCCAGCAGCCCCCGCCAGCGGGAGGGCCGCGATGAGCAGTTCTTC
CASSPRQREGRDEQFF